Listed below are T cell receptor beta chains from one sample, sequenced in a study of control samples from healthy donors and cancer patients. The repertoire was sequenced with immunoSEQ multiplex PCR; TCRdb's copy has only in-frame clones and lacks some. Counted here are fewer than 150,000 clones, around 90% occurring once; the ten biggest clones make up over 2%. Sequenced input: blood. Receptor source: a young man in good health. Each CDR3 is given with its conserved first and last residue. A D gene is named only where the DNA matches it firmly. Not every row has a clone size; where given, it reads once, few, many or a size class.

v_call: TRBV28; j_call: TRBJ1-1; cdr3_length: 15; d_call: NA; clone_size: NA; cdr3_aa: CASVQQIVGNAEAFF; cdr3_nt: TGTGCCAGCGTACAACAAATCGTCGGTAACGCTGAAGCTTTCTTT
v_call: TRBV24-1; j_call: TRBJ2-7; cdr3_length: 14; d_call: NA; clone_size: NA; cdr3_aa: CATSGEGDPYEQYF; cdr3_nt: TGTGCCACCAGTGGAGAAGGGGACCCCTACGAGCAGTACTTC
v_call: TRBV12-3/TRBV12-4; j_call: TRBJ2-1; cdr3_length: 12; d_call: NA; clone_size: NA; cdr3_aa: CASSLRVSEGFF; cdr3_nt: TGTGCCAGCAGTTTAAGAGTATCGGAGGGGTTCTTC
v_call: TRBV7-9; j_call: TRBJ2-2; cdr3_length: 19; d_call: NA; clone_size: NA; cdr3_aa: CASSPMPSNKLVLAGELFF; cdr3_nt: TGTGCCAGCAGCCCAATGCCATCTAACAAACTAGTCCTGGCCGGGGAGCTGTTTTTT
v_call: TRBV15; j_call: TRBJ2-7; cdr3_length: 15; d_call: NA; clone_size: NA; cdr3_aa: CATSREAAQTYEQYF; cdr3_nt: TGTGCCACCAGCAGAGAGGCCGCCCAGACCTACGAGCAGTACTTC
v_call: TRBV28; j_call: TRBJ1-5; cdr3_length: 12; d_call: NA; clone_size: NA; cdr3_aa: CASRISNQPQHF; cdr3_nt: TGTGCCAGCCGCATTAGCAATCAGCCCCAGCATTTT
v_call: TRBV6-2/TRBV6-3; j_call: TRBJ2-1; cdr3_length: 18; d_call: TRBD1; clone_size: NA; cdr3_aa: CASSPQGARAVSNNEQFF; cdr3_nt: TGTGCCAGCAGTCCCCAGGGGGCGAGGGCGGTTTCCAACAATGAGCAGTTCTTC
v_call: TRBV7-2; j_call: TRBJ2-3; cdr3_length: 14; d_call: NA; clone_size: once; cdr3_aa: CASSLSGNTDTQYF; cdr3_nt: TGTGCCAGCAGCTTAAGCGGAAACACAGATACGCAGTATTTT
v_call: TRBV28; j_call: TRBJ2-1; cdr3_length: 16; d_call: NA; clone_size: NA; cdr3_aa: CASSPRQDRKYNEQFF; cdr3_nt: TGTGCCAGCAGTCCGAGACAGGACAGAAAATACAATGAGCAGTTCTTC
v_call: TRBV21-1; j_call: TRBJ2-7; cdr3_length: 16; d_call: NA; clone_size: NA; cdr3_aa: CASSGSGASPSYEQYF; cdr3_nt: TGTGCCAGCAGCGGCTCCGGAGCTTCCCCTTCCTACGAGCAGTACTTC
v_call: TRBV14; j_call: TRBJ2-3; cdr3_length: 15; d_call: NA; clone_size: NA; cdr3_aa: CASSQLPGVADTQYF; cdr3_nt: TGTGCCAGCAGCCAACTCCCGGGTGTGGCAGATACGCAGTATTTT
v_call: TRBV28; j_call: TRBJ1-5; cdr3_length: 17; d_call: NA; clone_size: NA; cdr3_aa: CASSLGVGQGFDQPQHF; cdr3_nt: TGTGCCAGCAGTTTAGGCGTTGGGCAGGGGTTTGATCAGCCCCAGCATTTT
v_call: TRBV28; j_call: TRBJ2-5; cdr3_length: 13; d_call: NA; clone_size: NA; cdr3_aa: CASSRRGGETQYF; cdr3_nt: TGTGCCAGCAGTAGAAGGGGGGGGGAGACCCAGTACTTC
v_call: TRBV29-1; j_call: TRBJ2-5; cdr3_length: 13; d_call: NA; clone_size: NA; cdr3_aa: CSVEGGLQETQYF; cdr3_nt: TGCAGCGTTGAAGGGGGGCTCCAAGAGACCCAGTACTTC
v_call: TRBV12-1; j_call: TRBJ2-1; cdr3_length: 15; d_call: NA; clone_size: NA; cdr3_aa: CASSFGGGSYNEQFF; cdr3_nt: NA
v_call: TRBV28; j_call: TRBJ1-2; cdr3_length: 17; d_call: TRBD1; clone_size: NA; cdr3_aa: CASSSRQGAKQAMGYTF; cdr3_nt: TGTGCCAGCAGTTCACGACAGGGGGCGAAGCAGGCGATGGGCTACACCTTC
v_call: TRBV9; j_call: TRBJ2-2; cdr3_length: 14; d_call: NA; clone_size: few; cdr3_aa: CASSEQGSTGELFF; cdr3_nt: TGTGCCAGCAGCGAGCAGGGGAGCACCGGGGAGCTGTTTTTT
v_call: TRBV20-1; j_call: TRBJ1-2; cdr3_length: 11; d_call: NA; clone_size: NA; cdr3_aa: CSAQDGRGYTF; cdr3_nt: TGCAGTGCCCAGGACGGCAGAGGCTACACCTTC
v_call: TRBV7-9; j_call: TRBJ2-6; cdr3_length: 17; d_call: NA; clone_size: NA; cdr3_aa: CASSLELGGSGANVLTF; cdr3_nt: TGTGCCAGCAGCTTAGAACTCGGGGGCTCTGGGGCCAACGTCCTGACTTTC
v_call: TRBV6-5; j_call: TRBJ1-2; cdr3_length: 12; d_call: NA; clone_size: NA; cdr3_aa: CASTRGGYGYTF; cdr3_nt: TGTGCCAGCACCAGGGGTGGCTATGGCTACACCTTC
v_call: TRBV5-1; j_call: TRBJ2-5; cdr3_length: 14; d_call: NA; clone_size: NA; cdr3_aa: CASSPGQGEETQYF; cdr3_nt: TGCGCCAGCAGCCCCGGCCAAGGGGAAGAGACCCAGTACTTC
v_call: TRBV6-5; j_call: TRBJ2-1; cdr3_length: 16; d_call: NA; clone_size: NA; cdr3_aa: CASSYSSGSSYNEQFF; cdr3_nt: TGTGCCAGCAGTTACTCGAGCGGAAGCTCCTACAATGAGCAGTTCTTC
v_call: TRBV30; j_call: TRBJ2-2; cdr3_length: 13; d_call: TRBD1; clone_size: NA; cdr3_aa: CACSLQGMGELFF; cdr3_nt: TGTGCCTGCTCACTACAGGGGATGGGGGAGCTGTTTTTT
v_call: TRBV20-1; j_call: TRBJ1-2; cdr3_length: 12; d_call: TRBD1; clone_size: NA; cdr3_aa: CSARGQEYGYTF; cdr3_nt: TGCAGTGCTCGTGGACAGGAGTATGGCTACACCTTC
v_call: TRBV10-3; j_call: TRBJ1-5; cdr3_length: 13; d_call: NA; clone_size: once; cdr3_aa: CAISADSNQPQHF; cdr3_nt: TGTGCCATCAGTGCTGATAGCAATCAGCCCCAGCATTTT
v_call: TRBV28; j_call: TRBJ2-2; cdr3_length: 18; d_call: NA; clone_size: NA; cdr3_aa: CASTMQTFWGLGTGELFF; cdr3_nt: TGTGCCAGCACCATGCAAACCTTCTGGGGGCTGGGGACCGGGGAGCTGTTTTTT
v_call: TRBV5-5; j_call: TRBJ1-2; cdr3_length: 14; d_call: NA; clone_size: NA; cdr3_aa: CASSAHREHYGYTF; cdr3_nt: TGTGCCAGCAGCGCCCACAGGGAACACTATGGCTACACCTTC
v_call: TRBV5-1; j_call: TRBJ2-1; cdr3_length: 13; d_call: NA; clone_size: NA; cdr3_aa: CASSLIGGNEQFF; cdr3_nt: TGCGCCAGCAGCTTGATAGGGGGCAATGAGCAGTTCTTC
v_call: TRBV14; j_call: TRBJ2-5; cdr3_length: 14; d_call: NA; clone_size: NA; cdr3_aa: CASSQRKPQETQYF; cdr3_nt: TGTGCCAGCAGCCAACGGAAACCTCAAGAGACCCAGTACTTC
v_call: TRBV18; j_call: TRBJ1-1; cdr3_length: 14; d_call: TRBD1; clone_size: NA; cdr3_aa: CASAEQGTNTEAFF; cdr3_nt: TGTGCCAGCGCCGAACAGGGGACGAACACTGAAGCTTTCTTT
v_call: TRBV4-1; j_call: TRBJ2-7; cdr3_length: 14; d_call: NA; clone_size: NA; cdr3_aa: CASSQDRRGLEQYF; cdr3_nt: TGCGCCAGCAGCCAAGATCGGCGGGGGCTCGAGCAGTACTTC
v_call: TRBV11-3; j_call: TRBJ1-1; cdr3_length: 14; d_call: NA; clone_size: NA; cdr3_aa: CASGRRGSGTEAFF; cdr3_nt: TGTGCCAGCGGAAGACGGGGTTCGGGTACTGAAGCTTTCTTT
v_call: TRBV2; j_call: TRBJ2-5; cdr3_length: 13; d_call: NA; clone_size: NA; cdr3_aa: CASSGTTQETQYF; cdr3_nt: TGTGCCAGCAGTGGGACTACCCAAGAGACCCAGTACTTC
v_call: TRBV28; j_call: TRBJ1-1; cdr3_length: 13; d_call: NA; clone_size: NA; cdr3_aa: CASGDIPNTEAFF; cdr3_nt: TGTGCCAGCGGGGACATCCCGAACACTGAAGCTTTCTTT
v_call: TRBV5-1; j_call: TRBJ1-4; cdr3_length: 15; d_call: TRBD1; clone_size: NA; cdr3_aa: CASSPGQGAGEKLFF; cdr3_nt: TGCGCCAGCAGCCCGGGGCAGGGGGCAGGTGAAAAACTGTTTTTT
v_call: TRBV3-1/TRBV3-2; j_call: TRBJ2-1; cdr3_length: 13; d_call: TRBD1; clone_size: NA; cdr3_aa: CASTQTGNNEQFF; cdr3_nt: TGTGCCAGCACCCAGACAGGGAACAATGAGCAGTTCTTC
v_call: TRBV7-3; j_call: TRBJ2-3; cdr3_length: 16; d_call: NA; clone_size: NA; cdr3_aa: CASSPDTDSTTDTQYF; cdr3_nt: TGTGCCAGCAGCCCGGATACGGACAGTACGACGGATACGCAGTATTTT
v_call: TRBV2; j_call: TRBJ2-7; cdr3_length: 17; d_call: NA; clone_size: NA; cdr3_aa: CASSEIALASQPYEQYF; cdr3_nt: TGTGCCAGCAGTGAAATCGCCCTAGCGAGTCAACCCTACGAGCAGTACTTC
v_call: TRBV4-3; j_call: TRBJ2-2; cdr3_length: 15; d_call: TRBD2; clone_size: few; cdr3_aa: CASSRTSPNTGELFF; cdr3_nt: TGCGCCAGCAGCCGGACTAGCCCGAACACCGGGGAGCTGTTTTTT
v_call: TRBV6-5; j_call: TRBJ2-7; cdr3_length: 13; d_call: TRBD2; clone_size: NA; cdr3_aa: CASKPLAGDEQYF; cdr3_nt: TGTGCCAGCAAGCCGCTAGCGGGGGACGAGCAGTACTTC
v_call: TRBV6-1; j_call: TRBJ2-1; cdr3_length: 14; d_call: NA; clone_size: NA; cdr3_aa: CASSEVDRYNEQFF; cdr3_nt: TGTGCCAGCAGTGAAGTGGACAGATACAATGAGCAGTTCTTC
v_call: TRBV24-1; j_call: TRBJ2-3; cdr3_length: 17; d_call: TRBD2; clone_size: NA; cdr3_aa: CATSDPTSGGARDTQYF; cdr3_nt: TGTGCCACCAGTGATCCGACTAGCGGGGGGGCCAGGGATACGCAGTATTTT
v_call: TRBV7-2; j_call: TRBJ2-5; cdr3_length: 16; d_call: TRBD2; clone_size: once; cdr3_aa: CASATWTSGAQETQYF; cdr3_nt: TGTGCCAGCGCGACCTGGACTAGCGGGGCCCAAGAGACCCAGTACTTC
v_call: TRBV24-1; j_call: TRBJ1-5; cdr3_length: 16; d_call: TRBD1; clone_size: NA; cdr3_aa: CATSDWIGQGGQPQHF; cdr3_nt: TGTGCCACCAGTGATTGGATAGGACAGGGAGGACAGCCCCAGCATTTT
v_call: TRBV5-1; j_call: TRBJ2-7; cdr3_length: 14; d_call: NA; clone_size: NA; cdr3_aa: CASSPDISSYEQYF; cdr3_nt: TGCGCCAGCAGCCCTGACATAAGCTCCTACGAGCAGTACTTC
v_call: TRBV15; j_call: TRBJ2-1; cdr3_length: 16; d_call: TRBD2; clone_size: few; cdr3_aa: CATSRAASGRAGEQFF; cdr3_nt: TGTGCCACCAGCAGAGCGGCTAGCGGGAGGGCAGGGGAGCAGTTCTTC
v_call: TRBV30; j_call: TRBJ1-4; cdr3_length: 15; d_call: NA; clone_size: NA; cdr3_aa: CAWSDLGGTNEKLFF; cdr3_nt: TGTGCCTGGAGTGATTTGGGCGGAACAAATGAAAAACTGTTTTTT
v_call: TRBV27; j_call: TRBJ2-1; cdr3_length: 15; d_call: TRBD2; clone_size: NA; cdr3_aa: CASSLLAGGHNEQFF; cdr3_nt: TGTGCCAGCAGCCTACTAGCGGGGGGTCACAATGAGCAGTTCTTC
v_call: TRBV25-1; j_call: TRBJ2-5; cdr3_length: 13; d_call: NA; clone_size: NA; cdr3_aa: CASSDPGRETQYF; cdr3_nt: TGTGCCAGCAGTGACCCAGGGAGGGAGACCCAGTACTTC
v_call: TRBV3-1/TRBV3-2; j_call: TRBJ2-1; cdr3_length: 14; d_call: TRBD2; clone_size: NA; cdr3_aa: CASSQLGTSNEQFF; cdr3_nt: TGTGCCAGCAGCCAGCTCGGGACTAGTAATGAGCAGTTCTTC
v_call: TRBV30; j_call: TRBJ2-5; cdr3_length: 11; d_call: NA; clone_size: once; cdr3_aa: CAWSVGGTQYF; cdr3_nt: TGTGCCTGGAGTGTTGGTGGGACCCAGTACTTC
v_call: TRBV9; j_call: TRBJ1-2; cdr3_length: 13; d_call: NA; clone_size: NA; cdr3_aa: CASSVDDYYGYTF; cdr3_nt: TGTGCCAGCAGCGTAGACGATTATTATGGCTACACCTTC
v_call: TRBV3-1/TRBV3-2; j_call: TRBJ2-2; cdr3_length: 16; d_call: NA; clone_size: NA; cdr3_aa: CASSQTGPTNTGELFF; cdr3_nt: TGTGCCAGCAGCCAGACGGGACCCACGAACACCGGGGAGCTGTTTTTT
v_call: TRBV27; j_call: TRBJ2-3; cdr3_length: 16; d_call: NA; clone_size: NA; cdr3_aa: CASSLLWQGRADTQYF; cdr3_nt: TGTGCCAGCAGTTTATTATGGCAGGGCCGGGCAGATACGCAGTATTTT
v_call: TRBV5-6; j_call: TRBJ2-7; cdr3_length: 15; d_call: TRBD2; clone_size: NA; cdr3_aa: CASSSTSGVTYEQYF; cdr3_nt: TGTGCCAGCAGCTCGACTAGCGGGGTTACCTACGAGCAGTACTTC